This TCR beta chain was identified during a study of response to subunit inactivated influenza vaccine. Overall study findings and caveats: The study's authors posited that every seasonal influenza vaccination enlists few new T cells.

CDR3 length equals 13 residues. The junction had 6 bases not matched to a gene; V was cut back by 6 bases and J by 4 bases. Germline CDR1 SGHKS, CDR2 YYEKEE (reference sequence). Each CDR3 protein gets one entry after TCRdb re-called the RT-PCR reads with MiXCR. The profile shows about 180,000 distinct CDR3 sequences, approximately 9.2% of them singletons. This clonotype was detected ten times or more. The antigen is undetermined. The V and J genes are TRBV5-5 and TRBJ1-2; 7 bases are shared with TRBD1. Material: non-naive T cells sorted from PBMCs, obtained on the day of vaccination. The receptor was derived from a man between 50 and 59 years old who received an inactivated influenza vaccine. The CDR3 spells CASTTRDSYGYTF. In DNA, the CDR3 is TGTGCCAGCACAACCCGGGACAGCTATGGCTACACCTTC.